These 10 T cell receptor beta chains were all obtained from the same sample, sequenced in a study of blood T cells in healthy people across ages. Together with a sample-barcoded 5' primer, a J-beta primer mix was included in a second PCR lasting about 6 to 11 cycles. Via MiXCR, TCRdb re-called the 5' RACE reads, giving one row per CDR3 protein. The sample includes around 1,600,000 distinct CDR3 sequences, less than 45% of them seen just once. Sequencing input: blood. The receptors were sampled from a woman between 18 and 30 years old in good health.

This clonotype has more than one count but fewer than ten. V is TRBV6-2 or TRBV6-3 and J is TRBJ1-1; TRBD1 matches 7 bases. J gave up 6 bases and V 5 bases, and 9 bases lay outside the gene matches. The CDR3 loop spans 14 amino acids. The germline V gene has CDR1 MNHEY and CDR2 SVGEGT. CDR3: CASSRGQLFSEAFF. In DNA, the CDR3 is TGTGCCAGCAGTAGGGGACAGCTTTTCTCTGAAGCTTTCTTT.

V usage is TRBV10-3 and J usage is TRBJ2-3, with a tentative D call TRBD1 (5 bases). The V and J ends lost 5 bases and 0 bases respectively, with 9 bases between them. The CDR3 is 14 residues long. Germline CDR1 ENHRY, CDR2 SYGVKD. CDR3 DNA: TGTGCCATCAGTTCGACAGCTAGCACAGATACGCAGTATTTT. It translates to CAISSTASTDTQYF.

The J gene is TRBJ2-3, the V gene TRBV12-3 or TRBV12-4; tentative D call: TRBD2 (6 bases). This CDR3 contains 15 residues. V was cut by 5 bases and J by 5 bases, with 17 bases left in between. The CDR3 nucleotides read TGTGCCAGCAGTGAATCGGGAGTGGTGGAAGATACGCAGTATTTT. It yields the protein CASSESGVVEDTQYF.

The chain couples TRBV7-2 to TRBJ1-1, with D hard to call. Trimming took 4 bases from V and 4 from J, leaving 16 bases between them. Germline-derived CDR1 and CDR2 are SGHTA and FQGNSA. The CDR3 covers 15 residues. For the CDR3, the DNA is TGTGCCAGCAGCTCTACCGGGCTCACGGGCACTGAAGCTTTCTTT. It encodes CASSSTGLTGTEAFF.

The rearrangement joins TRBV5-1 to TRBJ1-1, with unresolved D. V lost 4 bases and J lost 2, with 12 bases in between. The germline CDR1 and CDR2 sequences are SGHRS and YFSETQ. CDR3 size: 14 residues. The CDR3 loop reads CASSDQTYNTEAFF. DNA of the CDR3: TGCGCCAGCAGCGACCAGACGTATAACACTGAAGCTTTCTTT.

J is TRBJ1-5 and V is TRBV5-5; D is perhaps TRBD1 (6 bases). This CDR3 region has 15 residues. Per the germline V gene, CDR1 is SGHKS and CDR2 is YYEKEE (reference sequence). V lost 4 bases and J 3 bases, leaving 14 bases between the germline ends. CDR3 sequence (DNA): TGTGCCAGCAGCCGGGGTGGACAGTACAATCAGCCCCAGCATTTT. This encodes CASSRGGQYNQPQHF.

Comments on this clonotype: The limits of the CDR3 on the DNA are not certain, so only TCRdb's listed CDR3 is given. The CDR3 sequence: CASSSSDRGQANEKLFF. The rearrangement joins TRBV12-3 or TRBV12-4 to TRBJ1-4; the table assigns TRBD1, which was not confirmed against the DNA. Counting both end residues, the CDR3 totals 17 amino acids.

A few counts support this clonotype. The CDR3 DNA sequence: TGTGCCAGCAGCTCGCACGGGGGGTTCTCCTACAATGAGCAGTTCTTC. It codes for CASSSHGGFSYNEQFF. The chain carries TRBV11-2 and TRBJ2-1, with 7 positions matching TRBD2. CDR1 and CDR2 from the germline V gene are SGHAT and FQNNGV. The ends lost 4 bases at V and 0 bases at J; junction bases unmatched: 6. The CDR3 has 16 residues.

This clonotype was detected only a few times. The chain uses TRBV4-3 and TRBJ2-1; D tentatively fits TRBD1 or TRBD2 (5 bases each). The ends were cut back, 0 bases at V and 2 bases at J, with 8 bases in the middle. This CDR3 has 15 amino acids. Germline V gene data show CDR1 as LGHNA and CDR2 as YSLEER. The CDR3: CASSQDLGAYNEQFF. Written as DNA, the CDR3 is TGCGCCAGCAGCCAAGATTTGGGGGCCTACAATGAGCAGTTCTTC.

This clonotype turned up a few times. This sequence joins TRBV20-1 and TRBJ1-1; no clear D. V shed 3 bases and J shed 7 bases, with 18 bases lying between them. CDR1 is DFQATT, CDR2 SNEGSKA, per germline (reference sequence). The CDR3 loop spans 14 amino acids. CDR3 bases: TGCAGTGCTAGGGGCGGCAGAGGTCTGGGTGAAGCTTTCTTT. This encodes CSARGGRGLGEAFF.